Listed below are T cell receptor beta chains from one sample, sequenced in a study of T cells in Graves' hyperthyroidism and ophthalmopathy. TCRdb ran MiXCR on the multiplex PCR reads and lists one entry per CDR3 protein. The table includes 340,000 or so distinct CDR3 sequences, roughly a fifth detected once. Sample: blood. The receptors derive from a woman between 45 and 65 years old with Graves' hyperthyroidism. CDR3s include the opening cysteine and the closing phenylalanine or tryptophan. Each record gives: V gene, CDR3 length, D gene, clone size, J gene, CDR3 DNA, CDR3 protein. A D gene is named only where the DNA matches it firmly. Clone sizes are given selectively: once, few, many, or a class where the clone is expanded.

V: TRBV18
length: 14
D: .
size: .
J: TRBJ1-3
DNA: TGTGCCAGCTCACCGACTACTCAAGGAAACACCATATATTTT
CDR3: CASSPTTQGNTIYF

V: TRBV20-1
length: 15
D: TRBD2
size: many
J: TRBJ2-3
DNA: TGCAGTGCTCCTTATATAGCGGGAGCGGCAGATACGCAGTATTTT
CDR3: CSAPYIAGAADTQYF

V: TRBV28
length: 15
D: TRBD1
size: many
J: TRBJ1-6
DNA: TGTGCCAGCAGCTCCTCAGGGGGACATAATTCACCCCTCCACTTT
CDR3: CASSSSGGHNSPLHF

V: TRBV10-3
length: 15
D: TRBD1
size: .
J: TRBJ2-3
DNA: TGTGCCATCAACTCGGGACAGGGGATCACCGATACGCAGTATTTT
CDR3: CAINSGQGITDTQYF

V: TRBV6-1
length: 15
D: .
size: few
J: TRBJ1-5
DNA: TGTGCCAGCCAACCACAGGGAAGGAGCAATCAGCCCCAGCATTTT
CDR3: CASQPQGRSNQPQHF

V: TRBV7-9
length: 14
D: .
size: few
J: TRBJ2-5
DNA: TGTGCCAGCAGCCAGGGGGGTAACCCAGAGACCCAGTACTTC
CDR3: CASSQGGNPETQYF

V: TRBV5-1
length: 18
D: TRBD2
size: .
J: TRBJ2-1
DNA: TGCGCCAGCAGCTTGGGGCTAGCGGGGGAGAGGGGCATAGATGAGCAGTTCTTC
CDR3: CASSLGLAGERGIDEQFF

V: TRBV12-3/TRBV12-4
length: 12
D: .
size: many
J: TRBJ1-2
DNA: TGTGCCAGCTCGCCGGGGAACTATGGCTACACCTTC
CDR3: CASSPGNYGYTF

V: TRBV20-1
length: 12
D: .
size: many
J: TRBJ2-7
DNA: TGCAGTGCTGGTGGGGGCGGCGACGAGCAGTACTTC
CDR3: CSAGGGGDEQYF

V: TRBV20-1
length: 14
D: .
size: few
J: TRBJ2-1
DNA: TGCAGTGCTAGAAAACAGGATATCTACAATGAGCAGTTCTTC
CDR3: CSARKQDIYNEQFF

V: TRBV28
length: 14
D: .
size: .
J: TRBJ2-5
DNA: TGTGCCAGCAGTCCACCTGGACGGGACCCCAACGAGTACTTC
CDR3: CASSPPGRDPNEYF

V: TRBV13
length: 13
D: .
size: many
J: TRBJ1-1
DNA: TGTGCCAGCAAGGGAATGGATTCTCCTGAAGCTTTCTTT
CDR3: CASKGMDSPEAFF

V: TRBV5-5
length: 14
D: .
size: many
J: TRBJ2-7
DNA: TGTGCCAGCAGCTTCCCAGGGAATCCCTACGAGCAGTACTTC
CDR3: CASSFPGNPYEQYF